This T cell receptor (beta chain) derives from a study of T-cell reconstitution after alpha-beta-depleted transplantation in children. General observations from the study: At the one-year point after transplant, T-cell counts and TCRbeta diversity were found to come mostly from T cells that had been newly produced. Surviving recipient T cells and thymic progenitors produced the high day-60 TCRbeta diversity seen in some patients.

The TCRbeta library was prepared with unique molecular identifiers. TCRdb used MiXCR to reprocess the PCR reads, holding one entry per CDR3 protein. The profile shows 25,000 or so distinct CDR3 sequences, 15% to 20% of them singletons. Trimming took 8 bases from V and 9 from J, leaving 4 bases between them. Germline values: CDR1 MDHEN, CDR2 SYDVKM. This CDR3 comprises 8 residues. On this clonotype itself: What it recognizes is unknown.

The gene calls are TRBV28 and TRBJ1-2; no firm D call. The sample consisted of PBMCs, mostly from graft donor cells, taken 60 days after TCRalphabeta/CD19-depleted stem cell transplant. This receptor was taken from a male patient aged 2-10 years who had a stem cell transplant for acute lymphoblastic leukemia, so the T cells may come from the graft donor. CDR3 sequence (DNA): TGTGCCAGCGGTAGCTACACCTTC. It is translated as CASGSYTF.